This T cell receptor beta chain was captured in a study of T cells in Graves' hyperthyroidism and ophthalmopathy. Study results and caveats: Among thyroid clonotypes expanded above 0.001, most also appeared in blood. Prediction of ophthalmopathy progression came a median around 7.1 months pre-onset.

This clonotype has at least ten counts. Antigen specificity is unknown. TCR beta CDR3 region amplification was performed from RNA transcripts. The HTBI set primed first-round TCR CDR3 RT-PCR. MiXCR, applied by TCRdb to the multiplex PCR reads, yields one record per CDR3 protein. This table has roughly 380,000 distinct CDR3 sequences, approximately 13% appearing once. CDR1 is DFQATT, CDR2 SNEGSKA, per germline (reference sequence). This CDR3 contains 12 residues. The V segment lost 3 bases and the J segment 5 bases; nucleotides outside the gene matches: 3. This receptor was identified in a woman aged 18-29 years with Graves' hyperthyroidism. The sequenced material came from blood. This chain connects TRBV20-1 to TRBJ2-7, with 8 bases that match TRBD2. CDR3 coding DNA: TGCAGTGCTAGCGGGAGGGCCGACGAGCAGTACTTC. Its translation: CSASGRADEQYF.